This T cell receptor beta chain originates from a study of shared clonotypes between healthy human individuals. This CDR3 is built from 12 residues. Germline V lookup: CDR1 SEHNR, CDR2 FQNEAQ (reference sequence). J lost 11 bases, V lost 5 bases, and 8 bases had no gene match. The repertoire was sequenced with immunoSEQ multiplex PCR; TCRdb's copy has only in-frame clones and lacks some. The sample has roughly 2 million clones, approximately 96% seen once. V gene TRBV7-9 combines with J gene TRBJ2-7; 8 bases match TRBD1. The clonotype was recovered from a young man in good health. The specimen was naive CD4+ T cells sorted from blood. The subset is: CD45RA+ positively selected. The CDR3 coding sequence is TGTGCCAGCAGCCAGACAGGGGAAGGGGAGTACTTC. It encodes CASSQTGEGEYF.